This TCR beta chain was identified during a study of OX40 agonist ivuxolimab in advanced cancers. Turning to the study itself: Patients' therapy was ivuxolimab, an antibody that acts as an agonist of OX40 (CD134). Patients were 82.7% male with ages roughly 23 to 85, mean roughly 55.

The data were produced by immunoSEQ multiplex PCR, yet TCRdb's version contains in-frame clones alone and is incomplete. This sample has 95,000 to 100,000 clones, with roughly four fifths found just once. The length of the CDR3 is 20 residues. Unmatched junction bases numbered 15, after V lost 0 bases and J lost 2 bases. The germline CDR1 and CDR2 sequences are SGHRS and YFSETQ. Specimen: CD4+ or CD8+ T cells sorted from blood, collected in a trial of the OX40 agonist ivuxolimab. The rearrangement joins TRBV5-1 to TRBJ2-7; 12 nucleotides align to TRBD2. This clonotype was obtained from an adult with an advanced solid tumor such as melanoma, head and neck, liver or kidney cancer. CDR3 DNA: TGCGCCAGCAGCTTGGGTCCGACTAGCGGGAGTAGTACCGGCACCTACGAGCAGTACTTC. Translation: CASSLGPTSGSSTGTYEQYF.